Below, 13 T cell receptor beta chains from the same sample are listed, as sequenced in a study of identical twins. Each CDR3 protein gets one entry after TCRdb re-called the 5' RACE reads with MiXCR. The sample contains just under 550,000 distinct CDR3 sequences, approximately 16% of which appear only once. These data were also reused for a study on yellow fever vaccine responses in identical twins.

The source material was CD4+ T cells sorted from blood. The receptors were sampled from a woman aged 18-29 years in good health.

In this sample, this clonotype turned up a few times. This rearrangement joins TRBV5-1 to TRBJ2-5; no clear D. Trimming left V 3 bases short and J 6 bases short, with 6 bases between. Germline CDR1 and CDR2: SGHRS and YFSETQ. This CDR3 has 11 residues. CDR3 sequence (DNA): TGCGCCAGCAGCTCTGGCAAGACCCAGTACTTC. Translating it yields CASSSGKTQYF.

This clonotype has more than one count but fewer than ten. The CDR3 DNA reads as TGCGCCAGCAGCTCCGGCAGGGTGGGCGATGAGCAGTTCTTC. Protein: CASSSGRVGDEQFF. This chain links TRBV5-1 with TRBJ2-1; possibly TRBD1 for D (5 bases). The CDR3 runs 14 residues. Germline CDR1 SGHRS, CDR2 YFSETQ. Trimming took off 3 bases at V and 8 bases at J, with 15 bases between the two ends.

This chain links TRBV6-1 with TRBJ2-2, with TRBD2 matching over 8 bases. The germline V gene has CDR1 MNHNS and CDR2 SASEGT. This CDR3 contains 14 residues. Losses at the gene ends were 7 bases for V and 7 bases for J; bases not matched to a gene: 8. The CDR3 loop reads CASTRGGRSGELFF. DNA of the CDR3: TGTGCCAGCACCCGGGGGGGCCGAAGCGGGGAGCTGTTTTTT.

This clonotype occurred many times. CDR3 protein: CASSQSGELFF. The CDR3 region has the DNA TGTGCCAGCAGCCAAAGTGGTGAACTGTTTTTT. The V call is TRBV3-1, the J call TRBJ2-2; D is ambiguous. Per germline, CDR1 LGHDT and CDR2 YNNKEL (reference sequence). Trimming took off 2 bases at V and 14 bases at J, with 9 bases between the two ends. This CDR3 has 11 amino acids. Together with reference TRBV3-1 and TRBJ2-2, the CDR3 gives the full variable domain: DTAVSQTPKYLVTQMGNDKSIKCEQNLGHDTMYWYKQDSKKFLKIMFSYNNKELIINETVPNRFSPKSPDKAHLNLHINSLELGDSAVYFCASSQSGELFFGEGSRLTVL.

The sample holds a few counts of this clonotype. The chain is built from TRBV20-1 and TRBJ1-1; no reliable D call. Germline V gene sequence: CDR1 DFQATT, CDR2 SNEGSKA (reference sequence). The CDR3 has 11 residues. The V gene lost 4 bases and the J gene lost 5 bases, with 8 bases spanning the gap. CDR3 residues: CSAIGLTEAFF. The CDR3 bases are TGCAGTGCTATCGGGTTGACTGAAGCTTTCTTT.

The gene calls are TRBV19 and TRBJ1-2, with 7 bases identical to TRBD1. The CDR3 has 15 residues. Losses at the gene ends were 4 bases for V and 4 bases for J; bases not matched to a gene: 9. The germline V gene encodes CDR1 LNHDA and CDR2 SQIVND (reference sequence). The CDR3 is CASSNLPGGPYGYTF. Written as DNA, the CDR3 is TGTGCCAGTAGTAACCTCCCAGGGGGTCCCTATGGCTACACCTTC.

The chain joins TRBV5-6 to TRBJ1-1; D perhaps matches TRBD1 (6 bases). This CDR3 is built from 13 residues. CDR1 and CDR2 from the germline V gene are SGHDT and YYEEEE. Trimming took 4 bases from V and 7 from J, leaving 14 bases between them. Here the CDR3 reads CASSTEQGIEAFF. CDR3 nucleotide sequence: TGTGCCAGCAGCACCGAACAGGGTATTGAAGCTTTCTTT.

The chain couples TRBV5-1 to TRBJ2-1; unclear D gene. The germline V gene encodes CDR1 SGHRS and CDR2 YFSETQ. V lost 0 bases and J 7 bases, leaving 11 bases between the germline ends. The CDR3 consists of 14 residues. The CDR3 DNA follows: TGCGCCAGCAGCTTGGTCTCAGGATCTAATGAGCAGTTCTTC. It translates to CASSLVSGSNEQFF.

The chain couples TRBV5-8 to TRBJ2-5, with 8 bases lining up with TRBD1. V trimming: 3 bases; J trimming: 2 bases; junction bases outside the gene matches: 9. Germline V gene lookup returns CDR1 SGHTS and CDR2 YDEGEE. The CDR3 runs to 16 residues. The chain's CDR3 is CASSYQGAGQQETQYF. In DNA, the CDR3 is TGTGCCAGCAGCTACCAGGGGGCTGGTCAACAAGAGACCCAGTACTTC.

This clonotype occurred a few times. J is TRBJ1-5 and V is TRBV2; no reliable D call. The CDR3 contains 13 residues. Germline V lookup: CDR1 SNHLY, CDR2 FYNNEI. The germline V and J ends were trimmed by 0 bases and 6 bases, with 6 bases remaining between them. CDR3 loop: CASSEAWSQPQHF. CDR3 nucleotides: TGTGCCAGCAGTGAAGCTTGGTCTCAGCCCCAGCATTTT.

In its sample, this clonotype was seen a few times. This chain uses TRBV3-1 with TRBJ2-3, with 7 bases aligning to TRBD1. The CDR3 is 16 residues long. V was clipped by 1 base and J by 2 bases; unmatched bases: 6. Germline values: CDR1 LGHDT, CDR2 YNNKEL (reference sequence). The CDR3 DNA reads as TGTGCCAGCAGCCAAGGGGACAGACAGTACACAGATACGCAGTATTTT. Translating it yields CASSQGDRQYTDTQYF.

This chain joins TRBV12-3 or TRBV12-4 and TRBJ2-3; 7 bases are a match to TRBD1. This CDR3 is 15 amino acids long. Trimming took 6 bases from V and 1 from J; bases not matched to a gene: 7. The DNA for the CDR3 is TGTGCCAGCAGCCCCCACACAGGGGGCACAGATACGCAGTATTTT. It encodes CASSPHTGGTDTQYF.

This clonotype was seen a handful of times. In nucleotides, the CDR3 is TGCGCCAGCAGCCCGGCAGCCCTGCCTGGATACGAGCAGTACTTC. Translating it yields CASSPAALPGYEQYF. The chain has TRBV4-1 and TRBJ2-7; D not resolved. The V end was cut by 4 bases, the J end by 4 bases, with 17 bases between. The CDR3 extends over 15 amino acids. In germline, CDR1 is MGHRA, CDR2 YSYEKL.